This entry describes one T cell receptor (beta chain). Trimming stripped 6 bases from V and 1 base from J, with 16 bases between. The CDR3 length is 16 residues. Per the germline V gene, CDR1 is SEHNR and CDR2 is FQNEAQ (reference sequence). The sample comes from a study of shared clonotypes between healthy human individuals. Recent vaccinations or acute infections were absent in the healthy HIV-negative adult donors. The run depth of the assay was deep. Repertoires were generated with immunoSEQ multiplex PCR, while TCRdb's copy carries only in-frame clones and drops some. The sample gives over a million clones, 96% of which show up once; roughly 1.2% is in the top ten.

This chain joins TRBV7-9 and TRBJ1-5, with D maybe TRBD1 (6 bases). This receptor was obtained from a man younger than 45 in good health. The specimen was naive CD4+ T cells sorted from blood. Subset noted: CD45RA+ positively selected. The CDR3 DNA reads TGTGCCAGCAGTTTTTGGGGGCTGGGAAGCAATCAGCCCCAGCATTTT. Translation gives CASSFWGLGSNQPQHF.